The 29 T cell receptor beta chains listed next were all sequenced from one sample in a study of Ad26.COV2.S vaccination and SARS-CoV-2 variants. As to treatment: around 19 received Ad26.COV2.S at low or high dose, single or two shots; about five received placebo; per-sample allocation not given. Samples were taken on day 63 after the first vaccine or placebo injection. Profiling relied on immunoSEQ multiplex PCR, and the TCRdb table lists in-frame clones only, not all of them. The sample yields roughly 350,000 clones, about 89% seen once. The source material was peripheral blood, sampled in a trial of Ad26.COV2.S vaccine versus placebo. These receptors were collected from a person aged 18-65 years who received the Ad26.COV2.S COVID-19 vaccine or a placebo.

This chain links TRBV5-4 with TRBJ1-2; D is perhaps TRBD1 (6 bases). CDR1 SGHNT and CDR2 YYREEE come from the germline V gene (reference sequence). The V end lost 5 bases, the J end lost 4 bases, and 18 bases lay between the germline ends. The CDR3 extends over 15 amino acids. Here the CDR3 reads CASSPALQGPYGYTF. CDR3 sequence (DNA): TGTGCCAGCAGTCCCGCTCTACAGGGACCCTATGGCTACACCTTC.

The V and J genes are TRBV29-1 and TRBJ2-7, with D unclear. Germline CDR1 SQVTM, CDR2 ANQGSEA. The CDR3 runs to 12 residues. The V gene lost 6 bases and the J gene lost 4 bases, with 13 bases spanning the gap. The CDR3 is CSVAPDRYEQYF. DNA for the CDR3: TGCAGCGTCGCCCCGGACCGGTACGAGCAGTACTTC.

The sample holds one count of this clone. The V call is TRBV7-9, the J call TRBJ2-7, with 10 bases aligning to TRBD2. V was clipped by 0 bases and J by 0 bases; unmatched bases: 8. There are 18 residues in the CDR3. Germline V gene sequence: CDR1 SEHNR, CDR2 FQNEAQ (reference sequence). The CDR3 reads CASSLASLAGAGSYEQYF. In nucleotides, the CDR3 is TGTGCCAGCAGCTTAGCCTCCCTAGCGGGGGCCGGCTCCTACGAGCAGTACTTC.

This clone turned up a few times. V gene TRBV28 combines with J gene TRBJ2-7; D may be TRBD2 (6 bases). Germline CDR1 MDHEN, CDR2 SYDVKM. V gave up 4 bases and J gave up 3 bases, with 25 bases separating them. The CDR3 is made up of 18 amino acids. Here the CDR3 reads CASSSTGSGRGSGYEQYF. The CDR3, as DNA: TGTGCCAGCAGTTCCACCGGGAGCGGACGGGGTTCTGGCTACGAGCAGTACTTC.

The CDR3: CASSIGKITGYTF. The CDR3 DNA reads as TGTGCCAGTAGTATAGGAAAAATCACTGGCTACACCTTC. This chain uses TRBV19 with TRBJ1-2; no reliable D call. CDR1 LNHDA and CDR2 SQIVND come from the germline V gene (reference sequence). This CDR3 has 13 amino acids. V shed 1 base and J shed 7 bases, with 10 bases lying between them. Filled out from reference TRBV19 and TRBJ1-2, the complete variable domain reads DGGITQSPKYLFRKEGQNVTLSCEQNLNHDAMYWYRQDPGQGLRLIYYSQIVNDFQKGDIAEGYSVSREKKESFPLTVTSAQKNPTAFYLCASSIGKITGYTFGSGTRLTVV.

This rearrangement joins TRBV10-2 to TRBJ2-4; weak D call: TRBD1 (5 bases). Germline values: CDR1 WSHSY, CDR2 SAAADI. V gave up 4 bases and J gave up 4 bases, with 11 bases separating them. The CDR3 loop spans 14 amino acids. The CDR3 loop reads CASSGARVKNIQYF. The CDR3 DNA reads TGCGCCAGCAGTGGGGCCAGGGTAAAAAACATTCAGTACTTC.

The chain carries TRBV5-8 and TRBJ1-4; D perhaps matches TRBD1 (5 bases). Germline CDR1 is SGHTS and CDR2 is YDEGEE. This CDR3 is built from 14 residues. The germline V and J ends were trimmed by 2 bases and 8 bases, with 13 bases remaining between them. The DNA for the CDR3 is TGTGCCAGCAGCTTACGGGGGACGGCGGAAAAACTGTTTTTT. Translated: CASSLRGTAEKLFF.

The V gene is TRBV3-1 (or the pseudogene TRBV3-2), the J gene TRBJ2-5; D not certain. CDR1 is LGHDT and CDR2 is YNNKEL in the germline V gene (reference sequence). Trimming left V 8 bases short and J 2 bases short, with 12 bases between. This CDR3 is built from 13 residues. CDR3 bases: TGTGCCAGCCGGGTAGCCTTGCAAGAGACCCAGTACTTC. It encodes CASRVALQETQYF.

This clone was detected a few times. This chain uses TRBV19 with TRBJ1-1; weak D call: TRBD1 (5 bases). Trimming cost V 2 bases and J 0 bases, with 7 bases left between them. Germline V CDR1 and CDR2: LNHDA, SQIVND (reference sequence). The CDR3 covers 14 residues. CDR3 DNA: TGTGCCAGTAGTATAAAAGGGGTGAACACTGAAGCTTTCTTT. As protein: CASSIKGVNTEAFF.

V and J are TRBV28 and TRBJ2-6, with 11 positions matching TRBD1. Germline V lookup: CDR1 MDHEN, CDR2 SYDVKM. Unmatched junction bases numbered 10, after V lost 4 bases and J lost 2 bases. This CDR3 is 19 amino acids long. CDR3 protein: CASSSPADRGLAGANVLTF. The DNA for the CDR3 is TGTGCCAGCAGTTCCCCCGCGGACAGGGGGCTTGCTGGGGCCAACGTCCTGACTTTC.

There are a few counts of this clone. The sample carries other DNA sequences with the same CDR3. J is TRBJ1-5 and V is TRBV11-2; D not certain. Germline CDR1 SGHAT, CDR2 FQNNGV. Trimming left V 2 bases short and J 2 bases short, with 4 bases between. The CDR3 is made up of 13 amino acids. This CDR3 reads CASSLTGNQPQHF. CDR3 nucleotides: TGTGCCAGCAGCTTAACAGGCAATCAGCCCCAGCATTTT.

The rearrangement joins TRBV11-1 to TRBJ1-4, with 7 bases fitting TRBD1. Germline trimming cut 5 bases from V and 7 bases from J; bases unmatched to any gene: 13. CDR3 length: 16 amino acids. Germline values: CDR1 SGHAT, CDR2 FQDESV (reference sequence). CDR3 sequence reads: CASSGQEWGISEKLFF. The CDR3 DNA reads TGTGCCAGCAGCGGACAGGAGTGGGGGATCTCTGAAAAACTGTTTTTT.

CDR3 residues: CASSIVPGDYGYTF. The DNA of the CDR3 is TGTGCCAGTAGTATAGTTCCAGGAGACTATGGCTACACCTTC. The genes are TRBV19 and TRBJ1-2; D gene uncertain. Trimming left V 1 base short and J 3 bases short, with 9 bases between. Germline CDR1 reads LNHDA; CDR2 reads SQIVND (reference sequence). The CDR3 is 14 residues long. The full variable domain, completed using reference TRBV19 and TRBJ1-2, is DGGITQSPKYLFRKEGQNVTLSCEQNLNHDAMYWYRQDPGQGLRLIYYSQIVNDFQKGDIAEGYSVSREKKESFPLTVTSAQKNPTAFYLCASSIVPGDYGYTFGSGTRLTVV.

This clone was recorded once. The chain joins TRBV3-1 (or the pseudogene TRBV3-2) to TRBJ2-1, with 7 bases matching TRBD1. V lost 6 bases to trimming and J lost 4 bases; unmatched junction nucleotides: 6. The CDR3 is 14 amino acids. Looked up from germline, CDR1 is LGHDT and CDR2 is YNNKEL (reference sequence). Written as DNA, the CDR3 is TGTGCCAGCAGAGGGGGCGGGTCTTACAATGAGCAGTTCTTC. Translation: CASRGGGSYNEQFF.

V and J are TRBV9 and TRBJ2-7; D might be TRBD1 (5 bases). Germline V CDR1 and CDR2: SGDLS, YYNGEE. V lost 1 base and J lost 5, with 7 bases in between. The CDR3 contains 12 residues. CDR3 region: CASSVTGNEQYF. CDR3 in DNA: TGTGCCAGCAGCGTAACAGGCAACGAGCAGTACTTC.

This chain connects TRBV19 to TRBJ1-1; D is unresolved. V was clipped by 6 bases and J by 1 base, with 9 bases between them. Germline-derived CDR1 and CDR2 are LNHDA and SQIVND (reference sequence). This CDR3 has 13 amino acids. CDR3 sequence: CASRKDTNTEAFF. The CDR3 bases are TGTGCCAGTAGAAAAGACACGAACACTGAAGCTTTCTTT. The full variable domain, its missing parts supplied by reference TRBV19 and TRBJ1-1, is DGGITQSPKYLFRKEGQNVTLSCEQNLNHDAMYWYRQDPGQGLRLIYYSQIVNDFQKGDIAEGYSVSREKKESFPLTVTSAQKNPTAFYLCASRKDTNTEAFFGQGTRLTVV.

The genes are TRBV27 and TRBJ2-7; 9 bases are shared with TRBD1. The germline V gene has CDR1 MNHEY and CDR2 SMNVEV (reference sequence). The CDR3 is 13 residues long. J was trimmed by 0 bases and V by 8 bases; bases with no gene match: 2. CDR3 region: CASGDRDSYEQYF. Here the CDR3 DNA reads TGTGCCAGCGGGGACAGGGACTCCTACGAGCAGTACTTC.

The chain is built from TRBV5-1 and TRBJ2-1, with 7 bases that match TRBD2. After removal of 0 bases from V and 6 bases from J, the junction contained 9 bases not matched to a gene. The CDR3 totals 16 residues. Per germline, CDR1 SGHRS and CDR2 YFSETQ. CDR3 nucleotides: TGCGCCAGCAGCTTGGTCGCTAGCGGTGCCTTCAATGAGCAGTTCTTC. Amino acid sequence: CASSLVASGAFNEQFF.

The chain is built from TRBV5-1 and TRBJ2-7, with 7 bases identical to TRBD1. Germline CDR1 SGHRS, CDR2 YFSETQ. With 4 bases clipped from V and 4 bases from J, the junction kept 5 bases outside the gene matches. CDR3 size: 13 residues. The CDR3 protein is CASSLQGKYEQYF. CDR3 DNA sequence: TGCGCCAGCAGCCTACAGGGGAAATACGAGCAGTACTTC.

V usage is TRBV9 and J usage is TRBJ1-1; the D is unclear. This CDR3 has 14 amino acids. CDR1 is SGDLS, CDR2 YYNGEE, per germline. Trimming cost V 1 base and J 1 base, with 8 bases left between them. DNA of the CDR3: TGTGCCAGCAGCGTATTTGGAGGGAACACTGAAGCTTTCTTT. Amino acids: CASSVFGGNTEAFF.

The chain has TRBV30 and TRBJ1-1; D might be TRBD1 (5 bases). V was trimmed by 4 bases and J by 1 base, leaving 19 bases between them. The CDR3 has 16 residues. Per the germline V gene, CDR1 is GTSNPN and CDR2 is SVGIG (reference sequence). The CDR3 coding sequence is TGTGCCTGGACTCCCCTCCTGGGGCTACAGAACACTGAAGCTTTCTTT. Its translation is CAWTPLLGLQNTEAFF.

This clone was recorded only once. The CDR3 bases are TGCGCCAGCAGCTTGCTGGGGGCCCCTCAGGAAGCTTTCTTT. Protein product: CASSLLGAPQEAFF. The genes are TRBV5-1 and TRBJ1-1; a weak D match, TRBD1 (6 bases). The V and J ends lost 1 base and 8 bases respectively, with 15 bases between them. The CDR3 runs 14 residues. The V gene's germline CDR1 is SGHRS and CDR2 YFSETQ.

The CDR3 region has the DNA TGTGCCAGCAGCTTAAGAGGGGCGGTTAATGAAAAACTGTTTTTT. Translation gives CASSLRGAVNEKLFF. The chain employs TRBV7-2 and TRBJ1-4, with D tentatively TRBD1 (5 bases). Germline lookup yields CDR1 SGHTA and CDR2 FQGNSA. The CDR3 has 15 residues. Trimming left V 2 bases short and J 4 bases short, with 11 bases between. Supplemented by reference TRBV7-2 and TRBJ1-4, the full variable domain reads GAGVSQSPSNKVTEKGKDVELRCDPISGHTALYWYRQSLGQGLEFLIYFQGNSAPDKSGLPSDRFSAERTGGSVSTLTIQRTQQEDSAVYLCASSLRGAVNEKLFFGSGTQLSVL.

This sequence joins TRBV5-1 and TRBJ2-2, with D perhaps TRBD1 or TRBD2 (5 bases each). V was clipped by 6 bases and J by 4 bases, with 13 bases between them. This CDR3 has 14 amino acids. Germline V lookup: CDR1 SGHRS, CDR2 YFSETQ. The CDR3 region has the DNA TGCGCCAGCACCCCTTTTGGGGGCACCGGGGAGCTGTTTTTT. It specifies CASTPFGGTGELFF.

The rearrangement uses TRBV23-1 and TRBJ2-5; 12 bases are shared with TRBD2. TRBV23-1 is an ORF for which the function is uncertain. Unmatched junction bases numbered 14, after V lost 3 bases and J lost 3 bases. This CDR3 has 19 residues. The CDR3 DNA sequence: TGCGCCAGCAGTCAGGGTAGACTAGCGGGGGAAACCCTGAAAGAGACCCAGTACTTC. This encodes CASSQGRLAGETLKETQYF.

V gene TRBV29-1 combines with J gene TRBJ2-1; TRBD1 might be the D (6 bases). The V gene lost 0 bases and the J gene lost 4 bases, with 13 bases spanning the gap. CDR3 size: 15 residues. The germline V gene encodes CDR1 SQVTM and CDR2 ANQGSEA. CDR3 sequence reads: CSVEDHRVDYNEQFF. The CDR3 DNA is TGCAGCGTTGAAGATCACAGGGTGGATTACAATGAGCAGTTCTTC.

Of note for this clone: The same CDR3 is also encoded by other DNA sequences in this sample. This sequence joins TRBV3-1 (or the pseudogene TRBV3-2) and TRBJ1-2, with D possibly being TRBD1 (6 bases). Germline V gives CDR1 LGHDT, CDR2 YNNKEL (reference sequence). Trimming removed 1 base from V and 2 bases from J, with 8 bases in between. The CDR3 covers 14 residues. The CDR3 protein is CASSQGRGNYGYTF. The DNA of the CDR3 is TGTGCCAGCAGCCAAGGAAGGGGGAACTATGGCTACACCTTC.

This clone has only a few counts. The chain employs TRBV30 and TRBJ2-7; 11 bases agree with TRBD2. CDR1 is GTSNPN, CDR2 SVGIG, per germline (reference sequence). J was trimmed by 8 bases and V by 1 base; bases with no gene match: 10. This CDR3 spans 15 amino acids. In DNA form, the CDR3 reads TGTGCCTGGAGTGACACGGGACTAGCGGAAGCCCAGCAGTACTTC. This encodes CAWSDTGLAEAQQYF.

This sequence joins TRBV7-2 and TRBJ1-6; 10 bases agree with TRBD1. V lost 4 bases and J lost 8; bases outside the gene matches: 17. This CDR3 is 19 amino acids long. Germline CDR1 SGHTA, CDR2 FQGNSA. This CDR3 is CASSSPGQGSVGTYSPLHF. As DNA, the CDR3 is TGTGCCAGCAGCTCTCCGGGACAGGGGAGCGTGGGGACTTATTCACCCCTCCACTTT. Full variable domain (rest looked up from reference TRBV7-2 and TRBJ1-6): GAGVSQSPSNKVTEKGKDVELRCDPISGHTALYWYRQSLGQGLEFLIYFQGNSAPDKSGLPSDRFSAERTGGSVSTLTIQRTQQEDSAVYLCASSSPGQGSVGTYSPLHFGNGTRLTVT.